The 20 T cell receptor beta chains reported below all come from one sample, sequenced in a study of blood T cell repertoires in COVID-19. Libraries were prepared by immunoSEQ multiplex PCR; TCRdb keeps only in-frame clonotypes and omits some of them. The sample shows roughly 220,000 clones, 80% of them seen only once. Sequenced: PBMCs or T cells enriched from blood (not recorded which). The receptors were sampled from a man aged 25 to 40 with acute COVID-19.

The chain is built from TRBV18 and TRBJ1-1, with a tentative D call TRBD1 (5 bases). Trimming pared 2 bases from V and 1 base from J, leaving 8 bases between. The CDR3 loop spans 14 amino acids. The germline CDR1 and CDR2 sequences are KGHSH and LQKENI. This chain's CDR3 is CASSPAQGNTEAFF. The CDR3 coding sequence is TGTGCCAGCTCACCAGCGCAGGGGAACACTGAAGCTTTCTTT.

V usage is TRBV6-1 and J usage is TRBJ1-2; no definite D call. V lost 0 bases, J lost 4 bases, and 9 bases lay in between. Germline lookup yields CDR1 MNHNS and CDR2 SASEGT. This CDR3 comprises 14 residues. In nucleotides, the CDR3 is TGTGCCAGCAGTGAAGCCTCGGGGATCTATGGCTACACCTTC. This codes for CASSEASGIYGYTF.

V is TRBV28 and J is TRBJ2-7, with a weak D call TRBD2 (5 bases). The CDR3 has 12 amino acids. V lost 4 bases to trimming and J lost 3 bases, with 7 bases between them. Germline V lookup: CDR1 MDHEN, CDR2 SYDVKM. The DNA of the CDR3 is TGTGCCAGCAGTTCCGGACTCTACGAGCAGTACTTC. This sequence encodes CASSSGLYEQYF.

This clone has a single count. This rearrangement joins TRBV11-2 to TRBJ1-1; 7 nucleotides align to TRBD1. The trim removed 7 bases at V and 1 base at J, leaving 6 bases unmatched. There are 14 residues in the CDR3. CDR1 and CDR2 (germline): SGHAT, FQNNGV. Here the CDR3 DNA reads TGTGCCAGCAATGAACAGGGGACGAACACTGAAGCTTTCTTT. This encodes CASNEQGTNTEAFF.

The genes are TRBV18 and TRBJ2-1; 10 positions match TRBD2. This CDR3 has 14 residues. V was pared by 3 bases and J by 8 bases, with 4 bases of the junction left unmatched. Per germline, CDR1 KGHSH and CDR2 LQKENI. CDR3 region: CASSPLAGADEQFF. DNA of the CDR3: TGTGCCAGCTCACCCCTAGCGGGGGCCGATGAGCAGTTCTTC.

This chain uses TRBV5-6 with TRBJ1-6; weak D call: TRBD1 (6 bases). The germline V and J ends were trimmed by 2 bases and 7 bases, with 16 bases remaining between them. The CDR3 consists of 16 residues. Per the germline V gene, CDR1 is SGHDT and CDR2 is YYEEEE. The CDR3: CASSFRAGRGNSPLHF. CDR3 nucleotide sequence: TGTGCCAGCAGCTTTCGTGCGGGGAGGGGGAATTCACCCCTCCACTTT.

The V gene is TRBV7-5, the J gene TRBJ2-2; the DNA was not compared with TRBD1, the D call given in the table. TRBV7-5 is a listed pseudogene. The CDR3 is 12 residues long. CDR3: CVRGELEPGVFF. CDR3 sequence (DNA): TGTGTCAGAGGGGAGCTGGAACCAGGGGTGTTTTTT.

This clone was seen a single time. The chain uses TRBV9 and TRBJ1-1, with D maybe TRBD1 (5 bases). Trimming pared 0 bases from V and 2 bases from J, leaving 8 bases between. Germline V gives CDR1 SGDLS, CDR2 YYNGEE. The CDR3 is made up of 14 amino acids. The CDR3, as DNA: TGTGCCAGCAGCGTAGCGACAGCTAACACTGAAGCTTTCTTT. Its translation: CASSVATANTEAFF.

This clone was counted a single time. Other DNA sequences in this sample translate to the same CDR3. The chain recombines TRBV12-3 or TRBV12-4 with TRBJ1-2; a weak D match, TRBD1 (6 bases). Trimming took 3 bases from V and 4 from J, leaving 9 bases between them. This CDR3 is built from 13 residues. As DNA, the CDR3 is TGTGCCAGCAGTTTTGGGACATCCTATGGCTACACCTTC. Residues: CASSFGTSYGYTF.

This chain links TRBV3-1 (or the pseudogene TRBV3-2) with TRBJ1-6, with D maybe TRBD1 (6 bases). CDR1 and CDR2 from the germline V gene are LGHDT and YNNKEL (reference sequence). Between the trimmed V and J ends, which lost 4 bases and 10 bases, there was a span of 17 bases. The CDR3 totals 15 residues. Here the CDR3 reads CASSLLTGKGSPLHF. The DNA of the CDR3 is TGTGCCAGCAGCCTCCTCACAGGGAAGGGATCACCCCTCCACTTT.

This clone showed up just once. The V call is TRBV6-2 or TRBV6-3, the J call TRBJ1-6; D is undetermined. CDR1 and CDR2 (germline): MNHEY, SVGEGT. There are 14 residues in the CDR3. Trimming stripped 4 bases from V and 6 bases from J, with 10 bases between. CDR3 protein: CASSFRGLNSPLHF. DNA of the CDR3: TGTGCCAGCAGTTTTCGGGGTCTTAATTCACCCCTCCACTTT.

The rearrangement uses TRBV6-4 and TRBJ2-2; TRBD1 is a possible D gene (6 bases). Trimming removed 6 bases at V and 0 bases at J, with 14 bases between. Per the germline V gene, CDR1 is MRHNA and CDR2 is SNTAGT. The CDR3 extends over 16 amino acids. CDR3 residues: CASSVRWTANTGELFF. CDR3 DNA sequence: TGTGCCAGCAGCGTTCGTTGGACAGCGAACACCGGGGAGCTGTTTTTT.

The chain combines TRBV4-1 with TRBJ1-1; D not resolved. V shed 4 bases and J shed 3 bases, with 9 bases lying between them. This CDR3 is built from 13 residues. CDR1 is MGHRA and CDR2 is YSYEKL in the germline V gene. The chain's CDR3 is CASSPRSYTEAFF. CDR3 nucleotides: TGCGCCAGCAGCCCTCGGAGTTACACTGAAGCTTTCTTT.

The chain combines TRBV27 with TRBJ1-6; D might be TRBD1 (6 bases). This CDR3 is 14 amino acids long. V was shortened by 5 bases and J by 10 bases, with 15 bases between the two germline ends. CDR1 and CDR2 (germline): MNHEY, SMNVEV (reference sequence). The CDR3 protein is CASSRTDIGSPLHF. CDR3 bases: TGTGCCAGCAGTCGGACAGACATTGGATCACCCCTCCACTTT.

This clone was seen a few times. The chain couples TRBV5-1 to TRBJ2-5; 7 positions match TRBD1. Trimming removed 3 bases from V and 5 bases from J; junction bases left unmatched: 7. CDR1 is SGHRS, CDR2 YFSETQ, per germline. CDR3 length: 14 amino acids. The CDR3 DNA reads TGCGCCAGCAGCTCGACAGGGATGGGTGAGACCCAGTACTTC. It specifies CASSSTGMGETQYF. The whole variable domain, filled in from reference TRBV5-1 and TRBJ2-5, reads KAGVTQTPRYLIKTRGQQVTLSCSPISGHRSVSWYQQTPGQGLQFLFEYFSETQRNKGNFPGRFSGRQFSNSRSEMNVSTLELGDSALYLCASSSTGMGETQYFGPGTRLLVL.

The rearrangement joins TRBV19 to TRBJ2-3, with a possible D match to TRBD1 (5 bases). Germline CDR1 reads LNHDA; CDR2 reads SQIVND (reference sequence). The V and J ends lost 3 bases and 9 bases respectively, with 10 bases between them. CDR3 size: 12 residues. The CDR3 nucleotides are TGTGCCAGTAGTATCCCCCAGGGAACGCAGTATTTT. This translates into CASSIPQGTQYF. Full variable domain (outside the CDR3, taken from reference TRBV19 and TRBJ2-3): DGGITQSPKYLFRKEGQNVTLSCEQNLNHDAMYWYRQDPGQGLRLIYYSQIVNDFQKGDIAEGYSVSREKKESFPLTVTSAQKNPTAFYLCASSIPQGTQYFGPGTRLTVL.

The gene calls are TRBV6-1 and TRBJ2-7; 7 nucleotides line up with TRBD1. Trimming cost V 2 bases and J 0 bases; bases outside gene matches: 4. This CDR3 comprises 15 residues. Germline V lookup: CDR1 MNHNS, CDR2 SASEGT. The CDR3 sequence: CASSEIGDSSYEQYF. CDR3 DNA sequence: TGTGCCAGCAGTGAAATAGGGGACAGCTCCTACGAGCAGTACTTC.

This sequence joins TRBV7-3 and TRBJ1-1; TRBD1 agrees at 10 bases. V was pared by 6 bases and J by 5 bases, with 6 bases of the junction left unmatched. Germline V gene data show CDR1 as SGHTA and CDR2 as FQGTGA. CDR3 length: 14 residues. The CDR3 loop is CASREGQGKTEAFF. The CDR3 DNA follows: TGTGCCAGCAGGGAGGGACAGGGGAAGACTGAAGCTTTCTTT.

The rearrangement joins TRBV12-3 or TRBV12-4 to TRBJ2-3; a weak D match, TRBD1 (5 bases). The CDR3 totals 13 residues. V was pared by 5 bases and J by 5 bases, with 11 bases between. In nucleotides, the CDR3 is TGTGCCAGCAGTCCCCAGGGAAGAGATACGCAGTATTTT. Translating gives CASSPQGRDTQYF.

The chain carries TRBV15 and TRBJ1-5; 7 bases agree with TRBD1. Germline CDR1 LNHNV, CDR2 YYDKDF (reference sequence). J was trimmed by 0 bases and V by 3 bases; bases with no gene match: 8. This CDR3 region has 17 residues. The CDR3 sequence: CATSRDQTGPSNQPQHF. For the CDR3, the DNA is TGTGCCACCAGCAGGGATCAGACAGGGCCTAGCAATCAGCCCCAGCATTTT.